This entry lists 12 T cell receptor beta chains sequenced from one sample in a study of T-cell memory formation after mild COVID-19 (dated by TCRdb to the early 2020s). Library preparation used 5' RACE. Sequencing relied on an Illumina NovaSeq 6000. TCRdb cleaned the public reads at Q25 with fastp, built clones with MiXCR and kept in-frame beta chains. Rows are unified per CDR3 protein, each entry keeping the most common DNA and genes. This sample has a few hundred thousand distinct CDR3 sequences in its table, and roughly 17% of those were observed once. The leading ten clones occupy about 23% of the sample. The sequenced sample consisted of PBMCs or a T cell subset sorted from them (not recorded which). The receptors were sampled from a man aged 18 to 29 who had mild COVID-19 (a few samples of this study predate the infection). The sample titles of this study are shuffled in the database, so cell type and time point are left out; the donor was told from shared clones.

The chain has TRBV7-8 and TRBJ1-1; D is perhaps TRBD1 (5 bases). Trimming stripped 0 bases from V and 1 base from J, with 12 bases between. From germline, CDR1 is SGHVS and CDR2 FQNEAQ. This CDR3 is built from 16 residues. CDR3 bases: TGTGCCAGCAGCTTAGCGGAACGGACAACGAACACTGAAGCTTTCTTT. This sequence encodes CASSLAERTTNTEAFF.

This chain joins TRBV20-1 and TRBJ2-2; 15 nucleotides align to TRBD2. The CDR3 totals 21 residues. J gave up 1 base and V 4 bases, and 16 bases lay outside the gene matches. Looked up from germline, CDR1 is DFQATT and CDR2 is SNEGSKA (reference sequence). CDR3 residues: CSATPGGTGTSGGLNTGELFF. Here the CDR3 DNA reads TGCAGTGCTACCCCTGGGGGAACCGGGACTAGCGGGGGGCTGAACACCGGGGAGCTGTTTTTT.

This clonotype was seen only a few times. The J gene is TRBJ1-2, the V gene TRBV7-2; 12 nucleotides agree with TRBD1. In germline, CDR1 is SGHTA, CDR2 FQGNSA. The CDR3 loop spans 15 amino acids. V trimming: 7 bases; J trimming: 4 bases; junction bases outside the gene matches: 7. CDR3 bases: TGTGCCAGCAAAACCGGGACAGGGGGCGCCTATGGCTACACCTTC. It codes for CASKTGTGGAYGYTF.

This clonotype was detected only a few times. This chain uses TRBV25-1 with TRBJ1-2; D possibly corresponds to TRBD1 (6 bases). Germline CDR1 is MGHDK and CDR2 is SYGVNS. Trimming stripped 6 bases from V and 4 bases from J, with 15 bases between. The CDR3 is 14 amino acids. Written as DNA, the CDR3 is TGTGCCAGCAGCCCTTCCGGGGGGGCCTATGGCTACACCTTC. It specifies CASSPSGGAYGYTF.

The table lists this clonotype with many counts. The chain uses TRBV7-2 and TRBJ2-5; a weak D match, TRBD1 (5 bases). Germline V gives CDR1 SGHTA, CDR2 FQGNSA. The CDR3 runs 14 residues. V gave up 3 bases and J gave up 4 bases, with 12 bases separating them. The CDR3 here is CASSFQGSRETQYF. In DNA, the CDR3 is TGTGCCAGCAGCTTCCAGGGTAGTCGAGAGACCCAGTACTTC.

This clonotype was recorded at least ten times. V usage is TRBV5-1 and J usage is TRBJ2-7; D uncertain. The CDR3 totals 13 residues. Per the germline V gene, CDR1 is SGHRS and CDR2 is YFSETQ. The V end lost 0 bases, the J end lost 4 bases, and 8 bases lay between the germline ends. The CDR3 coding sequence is TGCGCCAGCAGCTTGGCCTCCGGTTACGAGCAGTACGTC. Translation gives CASSLASGYEQYV.

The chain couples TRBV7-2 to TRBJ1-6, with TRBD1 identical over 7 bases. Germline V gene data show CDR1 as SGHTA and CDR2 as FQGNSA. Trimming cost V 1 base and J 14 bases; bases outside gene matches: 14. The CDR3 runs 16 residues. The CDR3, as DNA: TGTGCCAGCAGCTTAGAGGGCGCGCAGGGGGGGGTAGCCCTCCACTTT. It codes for CASSLEGAQGGVALHF.

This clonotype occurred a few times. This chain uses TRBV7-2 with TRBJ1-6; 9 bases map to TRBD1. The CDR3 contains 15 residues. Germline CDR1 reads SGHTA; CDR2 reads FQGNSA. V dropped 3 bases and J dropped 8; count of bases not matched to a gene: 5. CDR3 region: CASSFAGQGYSPLHF. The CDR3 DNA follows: TGTGCCAGCAGCTTCGCTGGACAGGGGTATTCACCCCTCCACTTT.

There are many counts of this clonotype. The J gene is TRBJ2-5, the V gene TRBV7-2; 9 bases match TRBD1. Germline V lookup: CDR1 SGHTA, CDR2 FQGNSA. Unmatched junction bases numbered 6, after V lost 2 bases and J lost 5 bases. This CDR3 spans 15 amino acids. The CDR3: CASSLRTGGPETQYF. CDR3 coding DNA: TGTGCCAGCAGCTTAAGAACAGGGGGCCCGGAGACCCAGTACTTC. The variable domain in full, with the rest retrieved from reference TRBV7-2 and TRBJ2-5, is GAGVSQSPSNKVTEKGKDVELRCDPISGHTALYWYRQSLGQGLEFLIYFQGNSAPDKSGLPSDRFSAERTGGSVSTLTIQRTQQEDSAVYLCASSLRTGGPETQYFGPGTRLLVL.

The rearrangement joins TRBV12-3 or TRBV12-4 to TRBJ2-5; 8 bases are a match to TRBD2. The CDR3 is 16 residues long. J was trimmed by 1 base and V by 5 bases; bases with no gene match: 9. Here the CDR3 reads CASSPRFGGGQETQYF. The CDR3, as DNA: TGTGCCAGCAGTCCAAGGTTCGGGGGGGGCCAAGAGACCCAGTACTTC.

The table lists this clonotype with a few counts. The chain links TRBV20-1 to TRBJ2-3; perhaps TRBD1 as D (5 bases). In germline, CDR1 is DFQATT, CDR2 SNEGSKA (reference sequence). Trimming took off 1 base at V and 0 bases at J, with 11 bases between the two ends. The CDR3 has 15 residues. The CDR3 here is CSARVDSSSTDTQYF. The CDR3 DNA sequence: TGCAGTGCTAGAGTTGACAGCTCTAGCACAGATACGCAGTATTTT.

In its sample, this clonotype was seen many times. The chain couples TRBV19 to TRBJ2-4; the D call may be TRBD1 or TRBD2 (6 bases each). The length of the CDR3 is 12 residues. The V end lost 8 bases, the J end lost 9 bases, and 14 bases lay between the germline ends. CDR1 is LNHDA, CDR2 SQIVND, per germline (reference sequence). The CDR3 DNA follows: TGTGCCAGTGGAGGGGGGCTGGGCATTCAGTACTTC. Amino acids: CASGGGLGIQYF.